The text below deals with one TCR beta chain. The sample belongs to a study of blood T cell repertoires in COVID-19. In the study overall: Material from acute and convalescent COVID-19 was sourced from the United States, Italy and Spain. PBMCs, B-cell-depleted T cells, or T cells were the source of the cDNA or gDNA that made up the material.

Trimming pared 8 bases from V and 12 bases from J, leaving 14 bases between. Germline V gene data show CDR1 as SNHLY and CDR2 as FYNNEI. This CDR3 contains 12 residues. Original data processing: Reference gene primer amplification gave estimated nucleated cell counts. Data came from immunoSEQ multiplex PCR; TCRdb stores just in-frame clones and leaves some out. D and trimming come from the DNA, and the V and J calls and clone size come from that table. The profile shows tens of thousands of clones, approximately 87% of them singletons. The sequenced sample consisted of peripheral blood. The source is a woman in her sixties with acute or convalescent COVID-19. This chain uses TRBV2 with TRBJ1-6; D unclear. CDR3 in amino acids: CASGVIFQPLHF. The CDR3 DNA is TGTGCCAGCGGTGTCATTTTTCAACCCCTCCACTTT. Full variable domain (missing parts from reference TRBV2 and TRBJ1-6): EPEVTQTPSHQVTQMGQEVILRCVPISNHLYFYWYRQILGQKVEFLVSFYNNEISEKSEIFDDQFSVERPDGSNFTLKIRSTKLEDSAMYFCASGVIFQPLHFGNGTRLTVT.